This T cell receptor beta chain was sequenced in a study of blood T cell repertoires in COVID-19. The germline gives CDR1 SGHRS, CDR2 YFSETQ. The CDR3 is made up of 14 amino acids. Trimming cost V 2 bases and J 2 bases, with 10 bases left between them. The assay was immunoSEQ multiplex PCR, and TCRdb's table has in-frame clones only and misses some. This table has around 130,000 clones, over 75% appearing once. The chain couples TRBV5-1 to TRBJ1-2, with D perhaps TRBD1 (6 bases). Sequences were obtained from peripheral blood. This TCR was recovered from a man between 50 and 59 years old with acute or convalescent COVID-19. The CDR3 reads CASSLIGQNYGYTF. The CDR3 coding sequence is TGCGCCAGCAGCTTAATCGGACAGAACTATGGCTACACCTTC. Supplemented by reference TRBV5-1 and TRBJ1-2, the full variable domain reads KAGVTQTPRYLIKTRGQQVTLSCSPISGHRSVSWYQQTPGQGLQFLFEYFSETQRNKGNFPGRFSGRQFSNSRSEMNVSTLELGDSALYLCASSLIGQNYGYTFGSGTRLTVV.